Below are 24 T cell receptor beta chains sequenced from a single sample in a study of blood T cells in healthy people across ages (dated by TCRdb to the mid-2010s). The method behind the library was 5' RACE. The sequencer listed for this sample is Illumina HiSeq 2500. A second PCR of about 6 to 12 cycles was performed with a sample-barcoded 5' primer and a J-beta primer mix. The public reads were reanalyzed by TCRdb: fastp trimming at Q25, MiXCR alignment, in-frame beta chains only. Each entry merges the rows of one CDR3 protein and shows their most common DNA and genes. This sample has about 1,000,000 distinct CDR3 sequences in its table, and roughly 45% of those were observed once. The leading ten clones occupy 15% to 20% of the sample. Sequencing used blood. These receptors were taken from an older woman in good health.

Worth noting for this clonotype: One junction end disagrees with the germline gene, perhaps due to a read error. The chain joins TRBV9 to TRBJ2-3; D assignment may be TRBD1 or TRBD2 (5 bases each). CDR3 size: 16 residues. Germline V CDR1 and CDR2: SGDLS, YYNGEE. The chain's CDR3 is CASNLLGGSSTGTQYF. For the CDR3, the DNA is TGTGCCAGCAATCTCCTCGGCGGTTCTAGCACAGGTACGCAGTATTTT.

This clonotype was counted between two and nine times. The rearrangement joins TRBV28 to TRBJ1-5; 7 nucleotides match TRBD1. Germline V gives CDR1 MDHEN, CDR2 SYDVKM. Trimming removed 4 bases from V and 6 bases from J; junction bases left unmatched: 12. The CDR3 runs 16 residues. In DNA, the CDR3 is TGTGCCAGCAGTTCCGCCCAACAGGGGTTGGGTCAGCCCCAGCATTTT. It specifies CASSSAQQGLGQPQHF.

The rearrangement uses TRBV20-1 and TRBJ2-1; D gene unclear. The CDR3 contains 12 residues. Germline loops: CDR1 DFQATT, CDR2 SNEGSKA (reference sequence). V lost 5 bases and J lost 4, with 9 bases in between. The CDR3 bases are TGCAGTGCTCAGGCTTCATACAATGAGCAGTTCTTC. This encodes CSAQASYNEQFF.

This chain links TRBV6-5 with TRBJ2-1; 8 nucleotides align to TRBD1. Germline V gene lookup returns CDR1 MNHEY and CDR2 SVGAGI. The CDR3 totals 14 residues. Trimming took 5 bases from V and 8 from J; bases not matched to a gene: 8. CDR3 sequence: CASSVRGRRDEQFF. CDR3 coding DNA: TGTGCCAGCAGTGTCAGGGGGCGCAGGGATGAGCAGTTCTTC.

The table lists this clonotype with a count of one. The rearrangement links TRBV12-3 or TRBV12-4 to TRBJ2-2, with 11 bases matching TRBD2. The J segment lost 6 bases and the V segment lost 3 bases, leaving 3 bases of the junction unmatched. There are 15 residues in the CDR3. The CDR3 nucleotides read TGTGCCAGCAGTTTCCTAGCGGGAGGTGCCGGGGAGCTGTTTTTT. It codes for CASSFLAGGAGELFF.

The genes are TRBV5-5 and TRBJ2-3, with D unresolved. V was cut by 2 bases and J by 6 bases, with 10 bases left in between. Germline CDR1 reads SGHKS; CDR2 reads YYEKEE (reference sequence). The CDR3 extends over 13 amino acids. The CDR3 DNA reads TGTGCCAGCAGCTTTCAAGAAGGGGATACGCAGTATTTT. It yields the protein CASSFQEGDTQYF.

The chain couples TRBV28 to TRBJ2-1, with TRBD2 identical over 8 bases. V lost 10 bases and J lost 0; bases outside the gene matches: 5. The CDR3 length is 14 residues. Germline CDR1 is MDHEN and CDR2 is SYDVKM. For the CDR3, the DNA is TGTGCCACTCTCCGGGGGGGCTCCTACAATGAGCAGTTCTTC. Its translation is CATLRGGSYNEQFF.

The gene calls are TRBV20-1 and TRBJ2-5; the D is unclear. This CDR3 spans 13 amino acids. The V gene's germline CDR1 is DFQATT and CDR2 SNEGSKA (reference sequence). V was shortened by 6 bases and J by 1 base, with 12 bases between the two germline ends. The CDR3 DNA reads TGCAGTGCCGCCGCCGGAGCCCAAGAGACCCAGTACTTC. As protein: CSAAAGAQETQYF.

V usage is TRBV20-1 and J usage is TRBJ2-3; D possibly corresponds to TRBD2 (5 bases). Trimming removed 6 bases at V and 4 bases at J, with 17 bases between. CDR3 size: 14 residues. Germline V CDR1 and CDR2: DFQATT, SNEGSKA (reference sequence). As DNA, the CDR3 is TGCAGTGCCGCAGACCCCCGAGGGTCAGATACGCAGTATTTT. Encoded protein: CSAADPRGSDTQYF.

This clonotype was counted only a few times. A clone one base away is much larger, so this may be a read error. This rearrangement joins TRBV5-1 to TRBJ2-7; no reliable D call. The V gene lost 0 bases and the J gene lost 2 bases, with 6 bases spanning the gap. This CDR3 region has 13 residues. Germline V lookup: CDR1 SGHRS, CDR2 YFSETQ. CDR3 in DNA: TGCGCCAGCAGCTTGGAAGAAACCTACGAGCAGTACTTC. It codes for CASSLEETYEQYF.

The J gene is TRBJ2-5, the V gene TRBV18; 7 nucleotides align to TRBD2. This CDR3 has 13 residues. V lost 1 base and J lost 5; bases outside the gene matches: 1. The germline gives CDR1 KGHSH, CDR2 LQKENI. The CDR3 region has the DNA TGTGCCAGCTCACCACGGACTAGTGAGACCCAGTACTTC. Translating it yields CASSPRTSETQYF.

V usage is TRBV10-3 and J usage is TRBJ2-1; 15 bases fit TRBD2. The ends lost 5 bases at V and 8 bases at J; junction bases unmatched: 7. The germline V gene encodes CDR1 ENHRY and CDR2 SYGVKD. The CDR3 extends over 16 amino acids. The CDR3 DNA follows: TGTGCCATCAGTACAGGACTAGCGGGAGGGGCCGATGAGCAGTTCTTC. It yields the protein CAISTGLAGGADEQFF.

The chain employs TRBV5-6 and TRBJ2-7; 8 bases map to TRBD2. Germline values: CDR1 SGHDT, CDR2 YYEEEE. J gave up 0 bases and V 4 bases, and 12 bases lay outside the gene matches. The CDR3 covers 17 residues. CDR3 in amino acids: CASSPGTRTFVSYEQYF. CDR3 DNA sequence: TGTGCCAGCAGCCCGGGGACTAGGACATTTGTCTCCTACGAGCAGTACTTC.

This clonotype was seen a few times. V and J are TRBV27 and TRBJ2-3; D call uncertain. CDR1 is MNHEY and CDR2 is SMNVEV in the germline V gene (reference sequence). The CDR3 is 14 amino acids. V was clipped by 5 bases and J by 2 bases, with 11 bases between them. CDR3 DNA: TGTGCCAGCAGTATCCAGCCTCACACAGATACGCAGTATTTT. Translating gives CASSIQPHTDTQYF.

The rearrangement links TRBV29-1 to TRBJ2-5; 9 bases map to TRBD1. The V and J ends lost 6 bases and 5 bases, in that order; junction bases with no gene match: 7. This CDR3 region has 13 residues. Germline V gives CDR1 SQVTM, CDR2 ANQGSEA. The CDR3, as DNA: TGCAGCGTGGACCTGACAGGGGGGGAGACCCAGTACTTC. Protein sequence: CSVDLTGGETQYF.

The chain couples TRBV5-1 to TRBJ2-1; D remains ambiguous. Trimming took off 1 base at V and 0 bases at J, with 11 bases between the two ends. The CDR3 is 16 residues long. Germline CDR1 SGHRS, CDR2 YFSETQ. The CDR3 DNA sequence: TGCGCCAGCAGCTTGATAGGCGGAGTCTCCTACAATGAGCAGTTCTTC. Amino acids: CASSLIGGVSYNEQFF.

V and J are TRBV29-1 and TRBJ2-7; TRBD1 matches 10 bases. CDR3 length equals 14 residues. Germline loops: CDR1 SQVTM, CDR2 ANQGSEA. V was clipped by 4 bases and J by 7 bases; unmatched bases: 10. In nucleotides, the CDR3 is TGCAGCGTTGTGGGACAGGGGTCCTACAATGAGCAGTACTTC. Translation: CSVVGQGSYNEQYF.

V usage is TRBV7-8 and J usage is TRBJ2-1, with a weak D call TRBD1 (6 bases). Trimming took off 5 bases at V and 1 base at J, with 12 bases between the two ends. The CDR3 length is 15 residues. The germline V gene has CDR1 SGHVS and CDR2 FQNEAQ. In DNA, the CDR3 is TGTGCCAGCAGCATCGACAGGAATTCCTACAATGAGCAGTTCTTC. It codes for CASSIDRNSYNEQFF.

The chain recombines TRBV7-9 with TRBJ1-1; the D gene is possibly TRBD1 (6 bases). Between the trimmed V and J ends, which lost 5 bases and 3 bases, there was a span of 16 bases. The CDR3 is 15 amino acids. Germline V CDR1 and CDR2: SEHNR, FQNEAQ (reference sequence). CDR3 sequence reads: CASSQDSRIYTEAFF. CDR3 in DNA: TGTGCCAGCAGCCAGGACAGCCGCATATACACTGAAGCTTTCTTT.

This clonotype was seen only a few times. A much larger clone differs by one base, so this may be a read error. This chain connects TRBV4-1 to TRBJ2-1; TRBD2 matches 8 bases. The end of the DNA fits TRBJ2-7 better, so the J call may be wrong. Germline V gene lookup returns CDR1 MGHRA and CDR2 YSYEKL. The CDR3 consists of 20 residues. The chain's CDR3 is CASSQDAVGGIAGKYNEQYF. The CDR3 DNA reads TGCGCCAGCAGCCAAGATGCGGTGGGGGGAATAGCGGGAAAATACAATGAGCAGTACTTC.

This clonotype came up a few times. The chain couples TRBV7-2 to TRBJ2-3; D uncertain. Germline V gene data show CDR1 as SGHTA and CDR2 as FQGNSA. V gave up 5 bases and J gave up 8 bases, with 14 bases separating them. There are 13 residues in the CDR3. CDR3 DNA sequence: TGTGCCAGCAGCGTAGACTTAGTTTCTACGCAGTATTTT. Protein product: CASSVDLVSTQYF.

This clonotype has just a few counts. The chain employs TRBV29-1 and TRBJ2-1; perhaps TRBD2 as D (5 bases). With 6 bases removed from V and 5 bases from J, the gap between germline ends came to 14 bases. Germline CDR1 SQVTM, CDR2 ANQGSEA. CDR3 size: 13 residues. CDR3 nucleotide sequence: TGCAGCGTACCCCGGGGTAGACACAATGAGCAGTTCTTC. It is translated as CSVPRGRHNEQFF.

This clonotype showed up just once. V usage is TRBV5-8 and J usage is TRBJ2-3; 7 bases agree with TRBD1. The CDR3 contains 15 residues. V was clipped by 4 bases and J by 3 bases; unmatched bases: 8. The V gene's germline CDR1 is SGHTS and CDR2 YDEGEE. The CDR3 protein is CASSLTGLGTDTQYF. CDR3 nucleotides: TGTGCCAGCAGCCTGACAGGGTTGGGTACAGATACGCAGTATTTT.

V usage is TRBV24-1 and J usage is TRBJ2-3; perhaps TRBD1 as D (5 bases). V was shortened by 4 bases and J by 6 bases, with 19 bases between the two germline ends. Germline lookup yields CDR1 KGHDR and CDR2 SFDVKD. This CDR3 comprises 16 residues. The CDR3 nucleotides are TGTGCCACCAGTGACTCCAGACAGACCCCCCAGGATACGCAGTATTTT. Translating gives CATSDSRQTPQDTQYF.